The next 9 T cell receptor beta chains were all read from a single sample in a study of cytomegalovirus exposure and HLA in healthy donors. The PCR ran on 60 Vbeta and 13 Jbeta primers. TCRdb's table, derived via immunoSEQ multiplex PCR, lists solely in-frame clones and lacks some. The repertoire holds around 110,000 clones, with roughly 74% as singletons. Sequencing was performed on PBMCs. The receptors stem from a woman aged 25 to 39 in good health and CMV-seronegative.

This chain uses TRBV27 with TRBJ1-5, with a tentative D call TRBD1 (6 bases). The germline V gene encodes CDR1 MNHEY and CDR2 SMNVEV (reference sequence). This CDR3 spans 13 amino acids. Trimming took 5 bases from V and 5 from J, leaving 10 bases between them. The CDR3 protein is CASSTRTDQPQHF. The CDR3 nucleotides read TGTGCCAGCAGTACCAGGACAGATCAGCCCCAGCATTTT.

The genes are TRBV30 and TRBJ2-7, with 8 nucleotides matching TRBD1. J gave up 4 bases and V 3 bases, and 14 bases lay outside the gene matches. From germline, CDR1 is GTSNPN and CDR2 SVGIG (reference sequence). The CDR3 covers 16 residues. The CDR3 coding sequence is TGTGCCTGGAGCCCGGGAGAGAGACAGGGGAGTTACGAGCAGTACTTC. Protein sequence: CAWSPGERQGSYEQYF.

The rearrangement links TRBV6-6 to TRBJ1-1, with D possibly TRBD1 on 5 matching bases. V gave up 5 bases and J gave up 3 bases, with 19 bases separating them. The CDR3 runs to 16 residues. The germline gives CDR1 MNHNY, CDR2 SVGAGI (reference sequence). The CDR3 coding sequence is TGTGCCAGCAGTCCCCGCGTGGGGAGGGGTTACACTGAAGCTTTCTTT. Translation: CASSPRVGRGYTEAFF.

The chain links TRBV6-5 to TRBJ1-6; TRBD1 might be the D (5 bases). CDR1 MNHEY and CDR2 SVGAGI come from the germline V gene. Deletions cut 6 bases from V and 10 bases from J, with 16 bases between. The CDR3 totals 14 residues. CDR3 nucleotide sequence: TGTGCCAGCAGCCTCGGGGGAGGGAGCTCACCCCTCCACTTT. Translated, it gives CASSLGGGSSPLHF.

This chain connects TRBV25-1 to TRBJ2-7, with 8 bases aligning to TRBD2. Trimming at V came to 3 bases and at J to 4 bases, leaving 5 bases not matched to a gene. CDR3 length: 14 amino acids. Per the germline V gene, CDR1 is MGHDK and CDR2 is SYGVNS. The CDR3, as DNA: TGTGCCAGCAGTGACGGGAGGGCGGCGTACGAGCAGTACTTC. Residues: CASSDGRAAYEQYF.

The chain uses TRBV30 and TRBJ2-3; the match to TRBD1 covers 9 bases. Losses at the gene ends were 4 bases for V and 5 bases for J; bases not matched to a gene: 10. Per the germline V gene, CDR1 is GTSNPN and CDR2 is SVGIG (reference sequence). The CDR3 totals 15 residues. The CDR3 loop is CAWTHRGRGIDTQYF. CDR3 nucleotide sequence: TGTGCCTGGACCCACAGGGGGCGCGGGATAGATACGCAGTATTTT.

The V call is TRBV6-1, the J call TRBJ1-2; no reliable D call. The CDR3 spans 12 residues. CDR1 and CDR2 from the germline V gene are MNHNS and SASEGT. V lost 7 bases to trimming and J lost 6 bases, with 12 bases between them. In nucleotides, the CDR3 is TGTGCCAGCATAGTGTTCACCGATGGCTACACCTTC. Its protein product is CASIVFTDGYTF.

This clone was seen a handful of times. The chain employs TRBV4-2 and TRBJ2-2; D gene uncertain. V gave up 0 bases and J gave up 1 base, with 12 bases separating them. This CDR3 comprises 17 residues. Germline lookup yields CDR1 LGHNA and CDR2 YNFKEQ. The CDR3 coding sequence is TGTGCCAGCAGCCAAGATAGAGGATCATTGAACACCGGGGAGCTGTTTTTT. Translated: CASSQDRGSLNTGELFF.

V usage is TRBV2 and J usage is TRBJ2-1; TRBD2 matches at 10 bases. Germline CDR1 and CDR2: SNHLY and FYNNEI. The length of the CDR3 is 16 residues. Unmatched junction bases numbered 9, after V lost 8 bases and J lost 2 bases. The CDR3 region has the DNA TGTGCCAGCGAGGACACAACTAGCGGGACCTACAATGAGCAGTTCTTC. Translation: CASEDTTSGTYNEQFF.